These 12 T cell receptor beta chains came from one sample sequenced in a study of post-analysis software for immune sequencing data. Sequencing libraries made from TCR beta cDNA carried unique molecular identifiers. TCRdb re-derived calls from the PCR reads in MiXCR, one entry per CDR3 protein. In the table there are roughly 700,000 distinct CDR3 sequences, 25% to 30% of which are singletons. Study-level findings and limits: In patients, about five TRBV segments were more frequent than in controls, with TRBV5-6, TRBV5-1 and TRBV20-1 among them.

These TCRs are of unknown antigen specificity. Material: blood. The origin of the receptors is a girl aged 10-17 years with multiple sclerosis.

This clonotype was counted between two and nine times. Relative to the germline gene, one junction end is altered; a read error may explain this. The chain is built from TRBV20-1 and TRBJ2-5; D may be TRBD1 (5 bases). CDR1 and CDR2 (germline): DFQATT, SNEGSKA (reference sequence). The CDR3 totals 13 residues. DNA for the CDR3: TGCGGTGCTAGACGTAGGACACAAGAGACCCAGTACTTC. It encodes CGARRRTQETQYF.

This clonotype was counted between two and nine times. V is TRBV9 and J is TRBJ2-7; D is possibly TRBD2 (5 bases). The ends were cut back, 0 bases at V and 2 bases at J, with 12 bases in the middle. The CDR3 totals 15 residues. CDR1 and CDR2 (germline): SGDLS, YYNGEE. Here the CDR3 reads CASSVDAGGTYEQYF. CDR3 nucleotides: TGTGCCAGCAGCGTAGACGCGGGTGGGACCTACGAGCAGTACTTC.

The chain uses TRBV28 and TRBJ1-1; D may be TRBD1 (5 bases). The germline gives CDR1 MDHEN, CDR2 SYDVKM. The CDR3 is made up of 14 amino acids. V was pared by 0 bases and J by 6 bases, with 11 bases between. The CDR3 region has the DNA TGTGCCAGCAGTTTATGGGGGGTGGGAGCTGAAGCTTTCTTT. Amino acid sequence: CASSLWGVGAEAFF.

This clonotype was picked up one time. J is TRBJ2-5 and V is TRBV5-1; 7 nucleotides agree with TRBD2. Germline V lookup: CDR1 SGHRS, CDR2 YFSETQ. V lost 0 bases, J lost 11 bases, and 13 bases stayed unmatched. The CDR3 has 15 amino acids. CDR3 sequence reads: CASSLGLAVYNEQYF. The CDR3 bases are TGCGCCAGCAGCTTGGGTCTAGCGGTGTACAATGAGCAGTACTTC.

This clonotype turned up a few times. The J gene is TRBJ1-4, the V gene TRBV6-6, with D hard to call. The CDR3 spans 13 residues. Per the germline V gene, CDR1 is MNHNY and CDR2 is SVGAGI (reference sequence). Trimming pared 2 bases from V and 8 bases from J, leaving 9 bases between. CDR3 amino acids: CASSYPQQEKLFF. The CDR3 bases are TGTGCCAGCAGTTACCCGCAGCAAGAAAAACTGTTTTTT.

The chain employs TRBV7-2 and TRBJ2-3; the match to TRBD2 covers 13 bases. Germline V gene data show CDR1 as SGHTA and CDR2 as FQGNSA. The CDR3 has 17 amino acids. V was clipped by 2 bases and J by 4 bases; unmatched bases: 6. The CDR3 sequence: CASSLTSGGASADTQYF. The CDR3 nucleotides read TGTGCCAGCAGCTTAACTAGCGGGGGGGCCAGTGCAGATACGCAGTATTTT.

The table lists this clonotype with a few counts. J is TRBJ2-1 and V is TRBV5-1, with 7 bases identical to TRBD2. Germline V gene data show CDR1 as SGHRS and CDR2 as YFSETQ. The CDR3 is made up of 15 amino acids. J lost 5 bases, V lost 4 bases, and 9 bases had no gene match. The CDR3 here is CASSLGLPAHNEQFF. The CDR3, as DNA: TGCGCCAGCAGCCTGGGACTACCCGCCCACAATGAGCAGTTCTTC.

Here the CDR3 reads CASSIRGLAVYEQYF. CDR3 bases: TGTGCCAGCAGCATACGGGGACTAGCGGTCTACGAGCAGTACTTC. This sequence joins TRBV5-6 and TRBJ2-7; TRBD2 agrees at 11 bases. Germline V CDR1 and CDR2: SGHDT, YYEEEE. The V gene end was trimmed by 4 bases and the J gene end by 3 bases; junction bases not matched to a gene: 6. CDR3 length equals 15 residues.

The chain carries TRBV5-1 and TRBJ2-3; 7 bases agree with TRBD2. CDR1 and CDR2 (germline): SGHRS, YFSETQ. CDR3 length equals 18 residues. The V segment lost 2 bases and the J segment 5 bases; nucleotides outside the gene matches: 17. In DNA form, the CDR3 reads TGCGCCAGCAGCTTAGGCCGTTGGGGAGGGGAAAAAGGAGATACGCAGTATTTT. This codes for CASSLGRWGGEKGDTQYF.

CDR3 coding DNA: TGTGCCAGCAGCCCGAGACAGGGGTCTGGGTCACCCCTCCACTTT. Its translation is CASSPRQGSGSPLHF. The V and J genes are TRBV3-1 and TRBJ1-6, with 8 bases lining up with TRBD1. CDR3 size: 15 residues. V shed 4 bases and J 10 bases; nucleotides not matched to a gene: 9. Germline V lookup: CDR1 LGHDT, CDR2 YNNKEL (reference sequence). Together with reference TRBV3-1 and TRBJ1-6, the CDR3 gives the full variable domain: DTAVSQTPKYLVTQMGNDKSIKCEQNLGHDTMYWYKQDSKKFLKIMFSYNNKELIINETVPNRFSPKSPDKAHLNLHINSLELGDSAVYFCASSPRQGSGSPLHFGNGTRLTVT.

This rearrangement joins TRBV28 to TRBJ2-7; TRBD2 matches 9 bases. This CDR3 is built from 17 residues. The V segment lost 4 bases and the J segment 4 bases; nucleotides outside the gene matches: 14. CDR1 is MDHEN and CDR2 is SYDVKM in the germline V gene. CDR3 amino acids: CASSSPTEREVGYEQYF. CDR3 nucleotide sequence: TGTGCCAGCAGTTCCCCCACCGAGCGGGAGGTGGGATACGAGCAGTACTTC.

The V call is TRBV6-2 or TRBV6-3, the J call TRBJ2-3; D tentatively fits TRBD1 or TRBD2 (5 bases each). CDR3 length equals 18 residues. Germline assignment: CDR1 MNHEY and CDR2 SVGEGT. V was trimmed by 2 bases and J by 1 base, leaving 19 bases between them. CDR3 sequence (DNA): TGTGCCAGCAGTTACGATTTCGGACAAGCGGATCGCACAGATACGCAGTATTTT. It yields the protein CASSYDFGQADRTDTQYF.